This is a list of T cell receptor beta chains from one sample in a study of blood T cell repertoires in COVID-19. This table comes from immunoSEQ multiplex PCR, and its TCRdb copy is limited to in-frame clones, with some not included. The table includes about 220,000 clones, 65% to 90% detected once. Sequenced input: peripheral blood. These receptors originate from a man in his fifties or sixties with active or convalescent COVID-19. Both conserved end residues are part of each CDR3. The D gene is left open where the match is weak. Only some rows state a clone size, as once, few, many or a class for expanded clones.

v_gene: TRBV2; j_gene: TRBJ1-5; d_gene: -; abundance: -; CDR3aa: CASSEFVAGYQPQHF; CDR3nt: TGTGCCAGCAGTGAGTTCGTGGCAGGTTATCAGCCCCAGCATTTT
v_gene: TRBV29-1; j_gene: TRBJ2-1; d_gene: TRBD1; abundance: -; CDR3aa: CSASGQGDNEQFF; CDR3nt: TGCAGCGCATCCGGACAGGGGGATAATGAGCAGTTCTTC
v_gene: TRBV5-1; j_gene: TRBJ1-1; d_gene: -; abundance: once; CDR3aa: CASSLGGQVNTEAFF; CDR3nt: TGCGCCAGCAGCTTGGGTGGGCAGGTTAACACTGAAGCTTTCTTT
v_gene: TRBV9; j_gene: TRBJ2-1; d_gene: -; abundance: few; CDR3aa: CASSVGQGTYNEQFF; CDR3nt: TGTGCCAGCAGCGTAGGTCAGGGTACCTACAATGAGCAGTTCTTC
v_gene: TRBV28; j_gene: TRBJ1-5; d_gene: TRBD1; abundance: -; CDR3aa: CASSNALTGSEQPQHF; CDR3nt: TGTGCCAGCAGTAACGCCTTGACAGGGTCGGAACAGCCCCAGCATTTT
v_gene: TRBV19; j_gene: TRBJ2-2; d_gene: -; abundance: -; CDR3aa: CASSIGVPGELFF; CDR3nt: TGTGCCAGTAGTATAGGAGTTCCCGGGGAGCTGTTTTTT
v_gene: TRBV6-2/TRBV6-3; j_gene: TRBJ2-7; d_gene: -; abundance: -; CDR3aa: CASSTGREPEQYF; CDR3nt: TGTGCCAGCAGTACAGGGCGGGAGCCCGAGCAGTACTTC
v_gene: TRBV19; j_gene: TRBJ1-1; d_gene: -; abundance: -; CDR3aa: CASSAGAMNTEAFF; CDR3nt: TGTGCCAGTAGTGCAGGGGCTATGAACACTGAAGCTTTCTTT
v_gene: TRBV5-1; j_gene: TRBJ1-3; d_gene: -; abundance: -; CDR3aa: CASSFQGSGNTIYF; CDR3nt: TGCGCCAGCAGCTTCCAGGGTTCTGGAAACACCATATATTTT
v_gene: TRBV2; j_gene: TRBJ2-2; d_gene: -; abundance: once; CDR3aa: CASRRGPLNTGELFF; CDR3nt: TGTGCCAGCAGGCGGGGGCCACTAAACACCGGGGAGCTGTTTTTT
v_gene: TRBV28; j_gene: TRBJ2-2; d_gene: -; abundance: -; CDR3aa: CASSYRLNTGELFF; CDR3nt: TGTGCCAGCAGTTATCGTTTGAACACCGGGGAGCTGTTTTTT
v_gene: TRBV5-1; j_gene: TRBJ2-5; d_gene: TRBD1; abundance: -; CDR3aa: CASSLEPGQGYF; CDR3nt: TGCGCCAGCAGCTTAGAACCGGGACAGGGGTACTTC
v_gene: TRBV4-1; j_gene: TRBJ2-7; d_gene: TRBD2; abundance: -; CDR3aa: CASSQDKREISYEQYF; CDR3nt: TGCGCCAGCAGCCAGGATAAGCGGGAGATCTCCTACGAGCAGTACTTC
v_gene: TRBV6-5; j_gene: TRBJ2-2; d_gene: -; abundance: -; CDR3aa: CASSSGGLLNTGELFF; CDR3nt: TGTGCCAGCAGTTCCGGGGGACTCCTGAACACCGGGGAGCTGTTTTTT
v_gene: TRBV28; j_gene: TRBJ2-5; d_gene: TRBD2; abundance: -; CDR3aa: CASRSGLGLAGVETQYF; CDR3nt: TGTGCCAGCAGGTCGGGTCTGGGACTAGCGGGAGTAGAGACCCAGTACTTC
v_gene: TRBV27; j_gene: TRBJ1-1; d_gene: -; abundance: once; CDR3aa: CASSPPGARNTEAFF; CDR3nt: TGTGCCAGCAGCCCCCCAGGGGCGAGGAACACTGAAGCTTTCTTT
v_gene: TRBV14; j_gene: TRBJ1-1; d_gene: TRBD1; abundance: -; CDR3aa: CASSPSTGGLEAFF; CDR3nt: TGTGCCAGCAGCCCCTCCACAGGGGGCCTTGAAGCTTTCTTT
v_gene: TRBV4-1; j_gene: TRBJ1-2; d_gene: TRBD1; abundance: -; CDR3aa: CASSQDYGQGAAGYTF; CDR3nt: TGCGCCAGCAGCCAAGATTACGGACAGGGGGCGGCGGGCTACACCTTC
v_gene: TRBV4-3; j_gene: TRBJ2-1; d_gene: -; abundance: -; CDR3aa: CASSQDYDSLNEQFF; CDR3nt: TGCGCCAGCAGCCAAGATTATGACAGTCTCAATGAGCAGTTCTTC
v_gene: TRBV3-1/TRBV3-2; j_gene: TRBJ2-1; d_gene: TRBD1; abundance: -; CDR3aa: CASSQGDRVYNEQFF; CDR3nt: TGTGCCAGCAGCCAAGGGGACAGGGTTTACAATGAGCAGTTCTTC
v_gene: TRBV2; j_gene: TRBJ2-5; d_gene: -; abundance: -; CDR3aa: CASRSQGPETQYF; CDR3nt: TGTGCCAGCAGGTCTCAGGGCCCAGAGACCCAGTACTTC
v_gene: TRBV5-1; j_gene: TRBJ1-1; d_gene: -; abundance: -; CDR3aa: CASSLDRANTEAFF; CDR3nt: TGCGCCAGCAGCTTGGACAGAGCAAACACTGAAGCTTTCTTT